Presented here are 3 T cell receptor beta chains from one specimen sequenced in a study of beta chain features in type 1 diabetes. Reverse transcription of all isolated RNA meant that expressed TCRB transcripts were sequenced. The protocol was immunoSEQ multiplex PCR, while the TCRdb copy is restricted to in-frame clones and leaves out a portion. This sample has about 340,000 clones; approximately 8% occur once, and the top ten carry 0.44%. Source material: central memory CD4+ T cells from blood. Receptor source: a young woman in good health.

This chain links TRBV7-2 with TRBJ1-1; 7 bases line up with TRBD1. The CDR3 length is 14 residues. The germline CDR1 and CDR2 sequences are SGHTA and FQGNSA. The V segment lost 4 bases and the J segment 8 bases; nucleotides outside the gene matches: 10. The CDR3 region has the DNA TGTGCCAGCAGCTCAGACAGGGTCAGGGTGGAAGCTTTCTTT. This translates into CASSSDRVRVEAFF.

The chain couples TRBV6-5 to TRBJ1-2; 9 bases match TRBD1. Germline CDR1 reads MNHEY; CDR2 reads SVGAGI. The CDR3 is made up of 14 amino acids. Trimming removed 6 bases from V and 8 bases from J; junction bases left unmatched: 10. CDR3 protein: CASRATGGTRGYTF. As DNA, the CDR3 is TGTGCCAGCAGGGCCACAGGGGGCACAAGGGGCTACACCTTC.

The chain recombines TRBV28 with TRBJ1-5; D not resolved. Germline V gene lookup returns CDR1 MDHEN and CDR2 SYDVKM. The CDR3 contains 15 residues. V was clipped by 6 bases and J by 0 bases, with 12 bases between them. CDR3 nucleotide sequence: TGTGCCAGCAGCCATGCCCTGAATAGCAATCAGCCCCAGCATTTT. Its translation: CASSHALNSNQPQHF.